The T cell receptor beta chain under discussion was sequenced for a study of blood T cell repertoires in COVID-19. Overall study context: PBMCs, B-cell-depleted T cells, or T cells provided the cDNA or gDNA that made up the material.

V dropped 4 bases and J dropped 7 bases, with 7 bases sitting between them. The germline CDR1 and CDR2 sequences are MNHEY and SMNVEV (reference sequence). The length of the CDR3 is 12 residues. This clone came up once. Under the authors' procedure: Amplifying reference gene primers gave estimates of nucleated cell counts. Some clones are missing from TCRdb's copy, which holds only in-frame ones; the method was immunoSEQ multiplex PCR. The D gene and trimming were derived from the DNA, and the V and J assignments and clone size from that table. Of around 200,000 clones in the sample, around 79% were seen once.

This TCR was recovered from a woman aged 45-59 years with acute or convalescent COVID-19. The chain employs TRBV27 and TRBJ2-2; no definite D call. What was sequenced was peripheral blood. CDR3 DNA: TGTGCCAGCAGTTCCCTATACGGGGAGCTGTTTTTT. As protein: CASSSLYGELFF.